A single T cell receptor beta chain is shown here with its context. The data were produced by immunoSEQ multiplex PCR, yet TCRdb's version contains in-frame clones alone and is incomplete. The sample records about 200,000 clones, around nine tenths being singletons. This record belongs to a study of blood T cell repertoires in COVID-19. V shed 8 bases, J shed 6 bases, and the junction held 12 bases outside the gene matches. CDR1 and CDR2 from the germline V gene are SGHTA and FQGNSA. The CDR3 has 15 residues. The V and J genes are TRBV7-2 and TRBJ2-1; 8 bases line up with TRBD2. This receptor was identified in a man aged 60 to 69 who had recovered from COVID-19. The sequencing sample was made of peripheral blood. The CDR3: CASVPSGLASNEQFF. The CDR3 nucleotides read TGTGCCAGCGTCCCTAGCGGGCTAGCCTCCAATGAGCAGTTCTTC.